This entry describes one T cell receptor beta chain. Its antigen is still unknown. The sample is drawn from a study of T cell clonotyping in hematopoietic cell transplantation. Study outcomes and limitations: Graft donor and pretransplant recipient Inverse Simpson Index values predicted broader posttransplant TCR diversity. At the given depth, recipient repertoires were over 97% de novo clonotypes. After transplant, recipient diversity fell while pathologically expanded clonotypes grew through day 180.

Assay used: immunoSEQ multiplex PCR; TCRdb lists only in-frame clones, some missing. Among about 12,000 clones listed, approximately 90% were seen once. Germline assignment: CDR1 LGHNA and CDR2 YNFKEQ. V was clipped by 0 bases and J by 3 bases, with 6 bases between them. The CDR3 sequence is 15 residues long. The genes are TRBV4-2 and TRBJ1-6; D is ambiguous. The specimen sequenced was peripheral blood mononuclear cells. The TCR originated in a woman in her fifties or sixties in good health. Some clones in this sample may be carry-over from other donors' samples. CDR3 residues: CASSQDSVYNSPLHF. In nucleotides, the CDR3 is TGTGCCAGCAGCCAAGATTCCGTCTATAATTCACCCCTCCACTTT.